The 23 T cell receptor beta chains given below trace back to one sample, sequenced in a study of T cell repertoires in cytomegalovirus infection. Their target antigens are unknown. TCRdb reanalysed the reads using MiXCR and keeps one entry per CDR3 protein. The sample has about 110,000 distinct CDR3 sequences, around a tenth seen once. Sequenced sample: PBMCs, sequenced either directly or after in vitro stimulation (not recorded which). The receptor source for this set is a human donor in good health (CMV status not recorded). Some clones in this sample may be carry-over from other donors' samples.

The sample holds a few counts of this clonotype. The V gene is TRBV5-1, the J gene TRBJ1-2; 7 bases fit TRBD1. CDR1 is SGHRS, CDR2 YFSETQ, per germline. Trimming at V came to 2 bases and at J to 4 bases, leaving 5 bases not matched to a gene. CDR3 length: 14 amino acids. As DNA, the CDR3 is TGCGCCAGCAGCTTACAGACAGGGCCCTATGGCTACACCTTC. Translation gives CASSLQTGPYGYTF.

This clonotype was found a few times. V usage is TRBV20-1 and J usage is TRBJ2-1; D may match TRBD1 or TRBD2 (6 bases each). Deletions cut 5 bases from V and 1 base from J, with 18 bases between. Germline values: CDR1 DFQATT, CDR2 SNEGSKA (reference sequence). The CDR3 sequence is 16 residues long. CDR3 protein: CSAGGGVALSYNEQFF. The CDR3 nucleotides are TGCAGTGCTGGAGGGGGTGTTGCGCTGTCCTACAATGAGCAGTTCTTC.

This clonotype showed up many times. The V and J genes are TRBV19 and TRBJ2-5; D is unresolved. This CDR3 is built from 14 residues. Germline CDR1 reads LNHDA; CDR2 reads SQIVND (reference sequence). V lost 7 bases, J lost 3 bases, and 15 bases lay in between. The CDR3 sequence is CASKNVGGKETQYF. The CDR3 DNA reads TGTGCCAGTAAAAACGTTGGCGGAAAAGAGACCCAGTACTTC. Using reference TRBV19 and TRBJ2-5 for the parts outside the CDR3, the full variable domain is DGGITQSPKYLFRKEGQNVTLSCEQNLNHDAMYWYRQDPGQGLRLIYYSQIVNDFQKGDIAEGYSVSREKKESFPLTVTSAQKNPTAFYLCASKNVGGKETQYFGPGTRLLVL.

V usage is TRBV27 and J usage is TRBJ2-2; the D is unclear. Germline V CDR1 and CDR2: MNHEY, SMNVEV (reference sequence). V was pared by 1 base and J by 0 bases, with 12 bases between. This CDR3 is built from 17 residues. The CDR3 region has the DNA TGTGCCAGCAGTTTATGGGCACGGAACGCGAACACCGGGGAGCTGTTTTTT. Translation: CASSLWARNANTGELFF.

This clonotype came up many times. CDR3 sequence (DNA): TGTGCCAGCTTGACAGGGACTAGCGGGAGTCGGGGGCACACCGGGGAGCTGTTTTTT. Translation gives CASLTGTSGSRGHTGELFF. The chain combines TRBV28 with TRBJ2-2; 14 nucleotides line up with TRBD2. Per germline, CDR1 MDHEN and CDR2 SYDVKM. The trim removed 8 bases at V and 3 bases at J, leaving 14 bases unmatched. There are 19 residues in the CDR3. Variable domain in full (rest from reference TRBV28 and TRBJ2-2): DVKVTQSSRYLVKRTGEKVFLECVQDMDHENMFWYRQDPGLGLRLIYFSYDVKMKEKGDIPEGYSVSREKKERFSLILESASTNQTSMYLCASLTGTSGSRGHTGELFFGEGSRLTVL.

The table lists this clonotype with many counts. This chain connects TRBV7-9 to TRBJ2-1; 7 bases line up with TRBD2. Germline CDR1 is SEHNR and CDR2 is FQNEAQ (reference sequence). V trimming: 3 bases; J trimming: 2 bases; junction bases outside the gene matches: 7. The CDR3 extends over 16 amino acids. The CDR3: CASSLDRLAAYNEQFF. The CDR3 coding sequence is TGTGCCAGCAGCTTGGACCGACTAGCCGCCTACAATGAGCAGTTCTTC. The full variable domain, completed using reference TRBV7-9 and TRBJ2-1, is DTGVSQNPRHKITKRGQNVTFRCDPISEHNRLYWYRQTLGQGPEFLTYFQNEAQLEKSRLLSDRFSAERPKGSFSTLEIQRTEQGDSAMYLCASSLDRLAAYNEQFFGPGTRLTVL.

This clonotype came up a few times. This chain uses TRBV5-8 with TRBJ2-5, with 15 bases fitting TRBD2. V dropped 4 bases and J dropped 5; count of bases not matched to a gene: 9. This CDR3 has 17 residues. Germline CDR1 and CDR2: SGHTS and YDEGEE. The CDR3 nucleotides are TGTGCCAGCAGCACAGGACTAGCGGGAGGGCCCGGGGAGACCCAGTACTTC. This codes for CASSTGLAGGPGETQYF.

The chain couples TRBV19 to TRBJ2-1, with TRBD1 identical over 9 bases. This CDR3 comprises 13 residues. J gave up 6 bases and V 5 bases, and 2 bases lay outside the gene matches. Germline assignment: CDR1 LNHDA and CDR2 SQIVND (reference sequence). The DNA of the CDR3 is TGTGCCAGTAGTTCACAGGGGGCCAATGAGCAGTTCTTC. The encoded protein is CASSSQGANEQFF.

Within the sample, this clonotype is medium-sized. The V and J genes are TRBV29-1 and TRBJ1-2; tentative D call: TRBD1 (6 bases). The CDR3 loop spans 12 amino acids. Trimming removed 6 bases at V and 2 bases at J, with 10 bases between. Germline values: CDR1 SQVTM, CDR2 ANQGSEA. The CDR3 DNA reads TGCAGCGTGAATCAGGGGAACTATGGCTACACCTTC. Its translation: CSVNQGNYGYTF. Drawing the rest from reference TRBV29-1 and TRBJ1-2, the complete variable domain is SAVISQKPSRDICQRGTSLTIQCQVDSQVTMMFWYRQQPGQSLTLIATANQGSEATYESGFVIDKFPISRPNLTFSTLTVSNMSPEDSSIYLCSVNQGNYGYTFGSGTRLTVV.

This CDR3 is CASSIGGGGIYGYTF. The CDR3 DNA follows: TGTGCCAGTAGTATCGGCGGTGGGGGAATCTATGGCTACACCTTC. This chain links TRBV19 with TRBJ1-2; D may be TRBD1 (5 bases). V gave up 3 bases and J gave up 4 bases, with 15 bases separating them. CDR1 and CDR2 from the germline V gene are LNHDA and SQIVND (reference sequence). This CDR3 has 15 amino acids.

This clonotype was observed at least ten times. This rearrangement joins TRBV7-9 to TRBJ1-4, with D possibly matching TRBD1 (5 bases). This CDR3 has 18 amino acids. The V gene lost 5 bases and the J gene lost 5 bases, with 24 bases spanning the gap. Germline values: CDR1 SEHNR, CDR2 FQNEAQ (reference sequence). CDR3 region: CASSPGRGSQGWNEKLFF. The CDR3 nucleotides are TGTGCCAGCAGCCCCGGGAGAGGAAGCCAGGGATGGAATGAAAAACTGTTTTTT.

This clonotype was seen many times. This chain joins TRBV28 and TRBJ2-1, with 13 bases matching TRBD2. The CDR3 runs 15 residues. The junction had 9 bases not matched to a gene; V was cut back by 8 bases and J by 8 bases. Germline assignment: CDR1 MDHEN and CDR2 SYDVKM. CDR3 DNA: TGTGCCAGCGATCCGGGACTAGCGGGAAAGGATGAGCAGTTCTTC. Protein product: CASDPGLAGKDEQFF.

This clonotype appeared a few times. The chain links TRBV12-3 or TRBV12-4 to TRBJ2-2; D uncertain. Trimming removed 7 bases from V and 6 bases from J, with 12 bases in between. The CDR3 is 13 amino acids. CDR3: CASTRDGPGELFF. CDR3 nucleotides: TGTGCCAGCACCAGAGACGGCCCCGGGGAGCTGTTTTTT.

This clonotype was found many times. The chain is built from TRBV19 and TRBJ2-7; D is unclear. Per the germline V gene, CDR1 is LNHDA and CDR2 is SQIVND (reference sequence). The CDR3 runs to 14 residues. V dropped 3 bases and J dropped 2 bases, with 11 bases sitting between them. The CDR3 spells CASSIEAVPYEQYF. As DNA, the CDR3 is TGTGCCAGTAGTATCGAGGCAGTTCCCTACGAGCAGTACTTC. The entire variable domain, with the rest obtained from reference TRBV19 and TRBJ2-7, is as follows: DGGITQSPKYLFRKEGQNVTLSCEQNLNHDAMYWYRQDPGQGLRLIYYSQIVNDFQKGDIAEGYSVSREKKESFPLTVTSAQKNPTAFYLCASSIEAVPYEQYFGPGTRLTVT.

The chain uses TRBV7-2 and TRBJ2-1; TRBD1 is a possible D gene (5 bases). This CDR3 spans 13 amino acids. V lost 1 base and J 9 bases, leaving 10 bases between the germline ends. Germline V CDR1 and CDR2: SGHTA, FQGNSA. CDR3 nucleotides: TGTGCCAGCAGCTTAGACAGGCCGGGTGAGCAGTTCTTC. Residues: CASSLDRPGEQFF.

In this sample, this clonotype turned up many times. The V call is TRBV11-2, the J call TRBJ2-5, with D perhaps assigned TRBD1 or TRBD2 (5 bases each). The V gene's germline CDR1 is SGHAT and CDR2 FQNNGV. V was cut by 8 bases and J by 5 bases, with 18 bases left in between. The CDR3 spans 14 residues. The CDR3 protein is CASSSGTRWETQYF. The CDR3 DNA follows: TGTGCCAGCTCGTCAGGGACCCGTTGGGAGACCCAGTACTTC.

The rearrangement uses TRBV4-1 and TRBJ1-3, with D possibly matching TRBD1 (5 bases). Germline lookup yields CDR1 MGHRA and CDR2 YSYEKL. V was pared by 4 bases and J by 0 bases, with 13 bases between. This CDR3 has 16 residues. CDR3 sequence reads: CASSRGAGLSGNTIYF. The CDR3 DNA reads TGCGCCAGCAGCCGGGGTGCGGGGCTCTCTGGAAACACCATATATTTT.

V gene TRBV5-6 combines with J gene TRBJ2-7; no clear D gene. V dropped 5 bases and J dropped 0 bases, with 12 bases sitting between them. Germline V gene sequence: CDR1 SGHDT, CDR2 YYEEEE. The CDR3 covers 14 residues. Written as DNA, the CDR3 is TGTGCCAGCAGGTCGACGACCGTCTCCTACGAGCAGTACGTC. Translated, it gives CASRSTTVSYEQYV.

This clonotype was recorded a few times. The rearrangement joins TRBV2 to TRBJ2-7; D not certain. The V gene's germline CDR1 is SNHLY and CDR2 FYNNEI. The length of the CDR3 is 10 residues. V was pared by 5 bases and J by 10 bases, with 9 bases between. CDR3 sequence reads: CASSFRVQYV. The CDR3 nucleotides read TGTGCCAGCAGTTTCCGGGTCCAGTACGTC.

This clonotype was recorded many times. CDR3 in amino acids: CASSPGVPRETTDTQYF. The CDR3 nucleotides are TGTGCCAGCAGCCCTGGGGTGCCGCGGGAGACCACAGATACGCAGTATTTT. The chain has TRBV5-4 and TRBJ2-3; 7 bases fit TRBD2. CDR3 length: 17 amino acids. The V and J ends lost 4 bases and 2 bases, in that order; junction bases with no gene match: 13. CDR1 and CDR2 from the germline V gene are SGHNT and YYREEE (reference sequence).

The chain is built from TRBV5-4 and TRBJ2-1, with 8 bases identical to TRBD1. Losses at the gene ends were 4 bases for V and 3 bases for J; bases not matched to a gene: 3. The CDR3 is made up of 14 amino acids. Germline CDR1 SGHNT, CDR2 YYREEE (reference sequence). CDR3 protein: CASSAGGDYNEQFF. As DNA, the CDR3 is TGTGCCAGCAGCGCAGGGGGCGACTACAATGAGCAGTTCTTC. The variable domain in full, completed from reference TRBV5-4 and TRBJ2-1, reads ETGVTQSPTHLIKTRGQQVTLRCSSQSGHNTVSWYQQALGQGPQFIFQYYREEENGRGNFPPRFSGLQFPNYSSELNVNALELDDSALYLCASSAGGDYNEQFFGPGTRLTVL.

This clonotype was found many times. The V gene is TRBV12-3 or TRBV12-4, the J gene TRBJ1-2, with D unclear. The V end lost 3 bases, the J end lost 5 bases, and 10 bases lay between the germline ends. CDR3 length: 13 amino acids. The CDR3 reads CASSFSSGYGYTF. The CDR3 DNA is TGTGCCAGCAGTTTTAGTTCGGGGTATGGCTACACCTTC.

Turning to this clonotype: A much larger clone lies a single base off, so this may be a read error. The rearrangement joins TRBV6-2 or TRBV6-3 to TRBJ1-5; D is possibly TRBD1 (5 bases). V lost 8 bases and J 6 bases, leaving 17 bases between the germline ends. Germline values: CDR1 MNHEY, CDR2 SVGEGT. The length of the CDR3 is 14 residues. CDR3 protein: CASSGPQAPQPQHF. The CDR3 nucleotides read TGTGCCAGCTCAGGCCCACAGGCTCCTCAGCCCCAGCATTTT.